The 2 T cell receptor beta chains below come from one sample, sequenced in a study of shared clonotypes between healthy human individuals. Libraries were prepared by immunoSEQ multiplex PCR; TCRdb keeps only in-frame clonotypes and omits some of them. The sample yields hundreds of thousands of clones, roughly 95% seen once. Terminally differentiated effector memory CD45RA+ cells were excluded from the naive CD8 cells, which were CD45RO-negative and positively selected for CCR7. Sequenced input: naive CD8+ T cells sorted from blood. These receptors were taken from a woman in her thirties in good health.

The chain is built from TRBV5-6 and TRBJ1-1; D is ambiguous. The CDR3 is 14 residues long. Trimming removed 0 bases from V and 4 bases from J, with 10 bases in between. The germline V gene has CDR1 SGHDT and CDR2 YYEEEE. CDR3 in DNA: TGTGCCAGCAGCTTGGGTTTAGAGGGCACTGAAGCTTTCTTT. It encodes CASSLGLEGTEAFF.

This clone was seen only once. The gene calls are TRBV16 and TRBJ1-3; D is ambiguous. Trimming took off 4 bases at V and 4 bases at J, with 17 bases between the two ends. CDR1 and CDR2 (germline): KGHSY, FQNENV. The CDR3 is 16 amino acids. The CDR3 loop reads CASSPHPSLGGNTIYF. The DNA of the CDR3 is TGTGCCAGCAGCCCGCATCCGTCCCTTGGAGGAAACACCATATATTTT.